This record covers a single T cell receptor (beta chain). These data belong to a study of cytotoxic CD8 clonotypes in ibrutinib-treated CLL. A 1 in 200,000 to 1 in 1 million T cell depth was the sequencing target. Produced via immunoSEQ multiplex PCR; TCRdb's table is partial and in-frame only. This table holds over 120,000 clones, around 82% found once. V was clipped by 1 base and J by 0 bases, with 5 bases between them. The CDR3 has 14 residues. Germline CDR1 reads SGHDT; CDR2 reads YYEEEE. The clonotype originates from a human donor with chronic lymphocytic leukemia. The J gene is TRBJ2-4, the V gene TRBV5-6; D is ambiguous. The source material was PBMCs, sampled after 36 months of ibrutinib treatment. CDR3 nucleotides: TGTGCCAGCAGCTTGTGGTTAGCCAAAAACATTCAGTACTTC. It translates to CASSLWLAKNIQYF.